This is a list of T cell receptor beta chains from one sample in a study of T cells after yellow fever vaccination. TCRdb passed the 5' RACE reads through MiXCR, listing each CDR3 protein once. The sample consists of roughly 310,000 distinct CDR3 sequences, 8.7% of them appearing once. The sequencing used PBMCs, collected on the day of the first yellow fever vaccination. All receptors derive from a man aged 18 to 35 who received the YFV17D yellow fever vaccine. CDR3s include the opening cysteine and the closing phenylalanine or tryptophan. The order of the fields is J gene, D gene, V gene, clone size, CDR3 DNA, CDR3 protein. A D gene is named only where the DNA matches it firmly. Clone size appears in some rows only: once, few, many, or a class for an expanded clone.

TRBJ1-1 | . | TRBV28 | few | TGTGCCAGTGACCGCGGGGGGATGATGAACACTGAAGCTTTCTTT | CASDRGGMMNTEAFF
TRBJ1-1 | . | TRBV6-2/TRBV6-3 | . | TGTGCCAGCAGTCACATTCGTCGGCTGGACAGTACCACTGAAGCTTTCTTT | CASSHIRRLDSTTEAFF
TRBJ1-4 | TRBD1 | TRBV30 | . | TGTGCCTGGAGTGTACCGCAGGGGGGGGAAAAACTGTTTTTT | CAWSVPQGGEKLFF
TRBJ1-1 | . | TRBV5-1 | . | TGCGCCAGCAGCACTGAGTACCGGGACGGAGCTTTCTTT | CASSTEYRDGAFF
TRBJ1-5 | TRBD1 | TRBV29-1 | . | TGCAGCGTGGGTGCCGGAGGACAGGGGGGACAGCCCCAGCATTTT | CSVGAGGQGGQPQHF
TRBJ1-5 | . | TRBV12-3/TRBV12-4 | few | TGTGCCAGCAGTCAAGACAGACCGCAGCCCCAGCATTTT | CASSQDRPQPQHF
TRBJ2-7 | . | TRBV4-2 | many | TGTGCCAGCAGCCCCCGACTTAGCTCCTACGAGCAGTACTTC | CASSPRLSSYEQYF
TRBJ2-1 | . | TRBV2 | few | TGTGCCAGCAGTGAAGGGCAGGTGTCCTACAATGAGCAGTTCTTC | CASSEGQVSYNEQFF
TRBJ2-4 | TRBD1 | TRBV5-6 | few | TGTGCCAGCAGCCCTTTTCTCGGGGACAGCAGCCTAGCCAAAAACATTCAGTACTTC | CASSPFLGDSSLAKNIQYF
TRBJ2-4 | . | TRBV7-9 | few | TGTGCCAGCAGCTTATCCGCTCGGGTAAACATTCAGTACTTC | CASSLSARVNIQYF
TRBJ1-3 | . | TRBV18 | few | TGTGCCAGCTCAATTTCTGGTCCGGGGACGAGCTCTGGAAACACCATATATTTT | CASSISGPGTSSGNTIYF
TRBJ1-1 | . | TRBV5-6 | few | TGTGCCAGCAGCTTGGGTCGGCTGACTGAAGCTTTCTTT | CASSLGRLTEAFF
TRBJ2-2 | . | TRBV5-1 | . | TGCGCCAGCAGCTTTAAGGGTCCCGGGGAGCTGTTTTTT | CASSFKGPGELFF
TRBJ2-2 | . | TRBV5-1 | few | TGCGCCAGCAGCTTTAACAACAGAAACACCGGGGAGCTGTTTTTT | CASSFNNRNTGELFF
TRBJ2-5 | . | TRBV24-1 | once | TGTGCCACCAGCCCAGGGTTGGAGAACCAAGAGACCCAGTACTTC | CATSPGLENQETQYF
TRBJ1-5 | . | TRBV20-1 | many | TGCAGTGCCCGGGGGCAGAACAATCAGCCCCAGCATTTT | CSARGQNNQPQHF
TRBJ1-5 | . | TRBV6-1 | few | TGTGCCAGCAGCAACAGGGAAGATCAGCCCCAGCATTTT | CASSNREDQPQHF
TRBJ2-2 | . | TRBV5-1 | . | TGCGCCAGCAGCGGAGGGGGGCAACCGACCGGGGAGCTGTTTTTT | CASSGGGQPTGELFF